Below are 16 T cell receptor beta chains sequenced from a single sample in a study of T-cell memory formation after mild COVID-19. MiXCR, run by TCRdb on the 5' RACE reads, gives a single entry per CDR3 protein. In the table there are roughly 160,000 distinct CDR3 sequences, over 10% of which are singletons. Input material: PBMCs or a T cell subset sorted from them (not recorded which). These TCRs come from a man aged 18-30 years who had mild COVID-19 (a few samples of this study predate the infection). Cell type and time point are not known.

The V call is TRBV6-5, the J call TRBJ2-7; D is perhaps TRBD1 (6 bases). V lost 5 bases and J 2 bases, leaving 16 bases between the germline ends. The CDR3 covers 15 residues. Germline V gives CDR1 MNHEY, CDR2 SVGAGI. CDR3 in amino acids: CASSLGGSVPYEQYF. CDR3 sequence (DNA): TGTGCCAGCAGTCTTGGGGGCTCCGTCCCCTACGAGCAGTACTTC.

V is TRBV20-1 and J is TRBJ1-4; tentatively, D is TRBD1 (6 bases). Germline CDR1 and CDR2: DFQATT and SNEGSKA (reference sequence). The CDR3 is made up of 15 amino acids. Trimming shortened V by 6 bases and J by 3 bases, and 17 bases separated the two germline ends. The CDR3 nucleotides are TGCAGTGCCGAGGACAGCTCTGCGGCTAATGAAAAACTGTTTTTT. This gives the protein CSAEDSSAANEKLFF.

Only a few counts were recorded for this clonotype. The gene calls are TRBV5-1 and TRBJ1-1, with unresolved D. The CDR3 totals 13 residues. V lost 0 bases to trimming and J lost 7 bases, with 10 bases between them. The germline V gene encodes CDR1 SGHRS and CDR2 YFSETQ. The CDR3 bases are TGCGCCAGCAGCTTGGGGAGGGATGGTGAAGCTTTCTTT. Amino acids: CASSLGRDGEAFF.

This clonotype was observed a handful of times. The chain employs TRBV4-1 and TRBJ2-2; tentatively, D is TRBD1 (6 bases). This CDR3 comprises 17 residues. Trimming removed 4 bases at V and 4 bases at J, with 19 bases between. Germline CDR1 is MGHRA and CDR2 is YSYEKL. DNA of the CDR3: TGCGCCAGCAGCCTCGGACAGCCGAGCATGGGCACCGGGGAGCTGTTTTTT. Translating gives CASSLGQPSMGTGELFF.

The chain carries TRBV25-1 and TRBJ2-1; 10 bases line up with TRBD2. The germline CDR1 and CDR2 sequences are MGHDK and SYGVNS. The ends lost 5 bases at V and 2 bases at J; junction bases unmatched: 3. CDR3 size: 15 residues. The CDR3 DNA reads TGTGCCAGCAGTCTAGCGGGGGCCGCCTACAATGAGCAGTTCTTC. This codes for CASSLAGAAYNEQFF.

The chain joins TRBV7-8 to TRBJ1-4; 7 bases line up with TRBD1. The germline V gene has CDR1 SGHVS and CDR2 FQNEAQ. V shed 5 bases, J shed 8 bases, and the junction held 8 bases outside the gene matches. CDR3 length: 14 residues. The CDR3 bases are TGTGCCAGCAGCCCCACCGGGACAGCCGAAAAACTGTTTTTT. This translates into CASSPTGTAEKLFF.

V gene TRBV6-5 combines with J gene TRBJ1-5; tentative D call: TRBD1 (5 bases). Trimming removed 6 bases at V and 6 bases at J, with 12 bases between. Germline loops: CDR1 MNHEY, CDR2 SVGAGI. The CDR3 has 13 amino acids. CDR3 protein: CASRQAVGQPQHF. In DNA form, the CDR3 reads TGTGCCAGCAGACAGGCTGTGGGTCAGCCCCAGCATTTT.

This clonotype was counted only a few times. The chain is built from TRBV5-1 and TRBJ2-2, with a possible D match to TRBD1 (5 bases). Germline V gene lookup returns CDR1 SGHRS and CDR2 YFSETQ. The CDR3 has 14 amino acids. The V and J ends lost 4 bases and 4 bases respectively, with 11 bases between them. CDR3: CASSVPRGTGELFF. Written as DNA, the CDR3 is TGCGCCAGCAGCGTGCCAAGGGGCACCGGGGAGCTGTTTTTT.

The rearrangement uses TRBV7-6 and TRBJ2-3, with unresolved D. The V gene's germline CDR1 is SGHVS and CDR2 FNYEAQ. The length of the CDR3 is 13 residues. V lost 1 base and J 6 bases, leaving 8 bases between the germline ends. The CDR3 sequence: CASSLDRSDTQYF. The DNA for the CDR3 is TGTGCCAGCAGCTTAGACAGATCGGATACGCAGTATTTT.

CDR3 residues: CSASGEVGETQYF. The CDR3 region has the DNA TGCAGCGCGTCCGGGGAAGTAGGGGAGACCCAGTACTTC. V and J are TRBV29-1 and TRBJ2-5; TRBD2 might be the D (5 bases). Germline-derived CDR1 and CDR2 are SQVTM and ANQGSEA. The CDR3 spans 13 residues. Between the trimmed V and J ends, which lost 7 bases and 5 bases, there was a span of 17 bases.

The chain recombines TRBV4-3 with TRBJ1-2; D gene unclear. The CDR3 totals 14 residues. Trimming removed 3 bases at V and 0 bases at J, with 8 bases between. From germline, CDR1 is LGHNA and CDR2 YSLEER. CDR3 region: CASSQMGSNYGYTF. CDR3 coding DNA: TGCGCCAGCAGCCAGATGGGGTCTAACTATGGCTACACCTTC.

This clonotype showed up many times. The rearrangement joins TRBV7-2 to TRBJ2-4; the D gene is possibly TRBD1 (6 bases). The CDR3 runs 14 residues. Trimming left V 0 bases short and J 8 bases short, with 11 bases between. In germline, CDR1 is SGHTA, CDR2 FQGNSA. CDR3 loop: CASSLAAGVDIQYF. The DNA of the CDR3 is TGTGCCAGCAGCTTAGCCGCAGGGGTGGACATTCAGTACTTC.

The chain recombines TRBV4-3 with TRBJ1-2; no reliable D call. The V gene lost 4 bases and the J gene lost 6 bases, with 12 bases spanning the gap. Germline CDR1 LGHNA, CDR2 YSLEER. The CDR3 covers 13 residues. The CDR3 reads CASSPTVVNGYTF. In nucleotides, the CDR3 is TGCGCCAGCAGCCCAACAGTAGTAAATGGCTACACCTTC.

V is TRBV7-2 and J is TRBJ2-3, with a weak D call TRBD1 (6 bases). Between the trimmed V and J ends, which lost 4 bases and 9 bases, there was a span of 17 bases. Per the germline V gene, CDR1 is SGHTA and CDR2 is FQGNSA. The CDR3 totals 14 residues. CDR3 protein: CASSYSTGPKTQYF. The CDR3 bases are TGTGCCAGCAGCTACTCAACAGGGCCAAAGACGCAGTATTTT.

J is TRBJ2-3 and V is TRBV12-3 or TRBV12-4, with D possibly being TRBD2 (5 bases). The CDR3 runs to 17 residues. With 5 bases removed from V and 4 bases from J, the gap between germline ends came to 22 bases. Here the CDR3 reads CASSPWLAGEMSDTQYF. CDR3 nucleotides: TGTGCCAGCAGTCCATGGCTCGCCGGGGAAATGTCAGATACGCAGTATTTT.

The rearrangement uses TRBV28 and TRBJ2-1; TRBD2 agrees at 13 bases. The trim removed 10 bases at V and 8 bases at J, leaving 5 bases unmatched. Germline assignment: CDR1 MDHEN and CDR2 SYDVKM. This CDR3 region has 13 residues. CDR3 DNA sequence: TGTGCCACCAGACTAGCGGGGGGCTATGAGCAGTTCTTC. Its protein product is CATRLAGGYEQFF.